This paragraph covers one TCR beta chain sequence. These data are taken from a study of T cell responses to AZD1222 COVID-19 vaccine. Sequencing was performed with immunoSEQ multiplex PCR; in TCRdb, only in-frame clones are kept and a portion is missing. This sample yields over 130,000 clones, of which roughly 94% are seen a single time; roughly 1.2% belongs to the top ten. The CDR3 is 13 amino acids. The V end was cut by 1 base, the J end by 2 bases, with 5 bases between. The germline CDR1 and CDR2 sequences are LGHNA and YNFKEQ. The source is an adult in good health. This chain joins TRBV4-2 and TRBJ2-5, with no clear D. The material was peripheral blood, obtained on day 0 of AZD1222 vaccination. The CDR3 sequence is CASSQAEQETQYF. In DNA, the CDR3 is TGTGCCAGCAGCCAAGCGGAGCAAGAGACCCAGTACTTC.